This T cell receptor beta chain was sequenced during a study of response to subunit inactivated influenza vaccine. TCRdb analysed the RT-PCR reads with MiXCR anew, one entry per CDR3 protein. The sample lists around 790,000 distinct CDR3 sequences, 21% occurring once. This clonotype was found many times. Its antigen is as yet unknown. The CDR3 runs 16 residues. V lost 4 bases, J lost 6 bases, and 6 bases stayed unmatched. Germline V gene sequence: CDR1 SGHTA, CDR2 FQGNSA. Study-level findings and limits: Each seasonal influenza vaccination, the authors suggested, recruits few new T cells.

Sequences were derived from PBMCs from blood, sampled around 5 days after vaccination. The clonotype comes from a man between 45 and 60 years old who received an inactivated influenza vaccine. The rearrangement links TRBV7-2 to TRBJ2-3, with TRBD2 identical over 14 bases. In DNA, the CDR3 is TGTGCCAGCAGCTCGACTAGCGGGGGGGCCCGCGATACGCAGTATTTT. Protein: CASSSTSGGARDTQYF.